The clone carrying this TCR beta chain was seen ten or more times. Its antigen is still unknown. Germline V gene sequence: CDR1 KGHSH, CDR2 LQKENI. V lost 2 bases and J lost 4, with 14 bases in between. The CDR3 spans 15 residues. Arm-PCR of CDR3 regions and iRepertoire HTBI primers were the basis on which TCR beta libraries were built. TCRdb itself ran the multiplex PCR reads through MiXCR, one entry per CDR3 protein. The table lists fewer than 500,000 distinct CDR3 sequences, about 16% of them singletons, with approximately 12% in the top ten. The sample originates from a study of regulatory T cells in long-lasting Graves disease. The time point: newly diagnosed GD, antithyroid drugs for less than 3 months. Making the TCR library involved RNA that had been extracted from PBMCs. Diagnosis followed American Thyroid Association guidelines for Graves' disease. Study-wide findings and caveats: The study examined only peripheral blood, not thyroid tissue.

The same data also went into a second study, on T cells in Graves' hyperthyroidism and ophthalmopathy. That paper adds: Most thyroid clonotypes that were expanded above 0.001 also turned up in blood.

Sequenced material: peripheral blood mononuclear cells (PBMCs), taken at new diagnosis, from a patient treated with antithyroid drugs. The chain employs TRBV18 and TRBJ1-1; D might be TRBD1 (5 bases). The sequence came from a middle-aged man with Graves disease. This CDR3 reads CASSPWEGDGTEAFF. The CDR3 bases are TGTGCCAGCTCACCATGGGAAGGGGATGGCACTGAAGCTTTCTTT.